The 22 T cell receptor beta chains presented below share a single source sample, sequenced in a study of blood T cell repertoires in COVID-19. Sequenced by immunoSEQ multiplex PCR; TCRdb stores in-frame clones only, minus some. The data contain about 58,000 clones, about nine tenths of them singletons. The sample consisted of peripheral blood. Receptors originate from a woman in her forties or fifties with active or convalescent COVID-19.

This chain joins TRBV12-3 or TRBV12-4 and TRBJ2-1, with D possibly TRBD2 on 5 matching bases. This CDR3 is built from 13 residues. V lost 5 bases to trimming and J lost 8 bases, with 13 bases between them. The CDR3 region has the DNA TGTGCCAGCAGTCCCCGACTAAACGATGAGCAGTTCTTC. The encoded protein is CASSPRLNDEQFF.

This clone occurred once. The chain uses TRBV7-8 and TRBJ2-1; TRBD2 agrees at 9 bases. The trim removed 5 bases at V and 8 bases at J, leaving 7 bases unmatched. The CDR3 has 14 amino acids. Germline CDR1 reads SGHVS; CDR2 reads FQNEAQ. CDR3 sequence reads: CASSLREGRYEQFF. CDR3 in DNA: TGTGCCAGCAGCCTGCGGGAGGGCCGGTATGAGCAGTTCTTC.

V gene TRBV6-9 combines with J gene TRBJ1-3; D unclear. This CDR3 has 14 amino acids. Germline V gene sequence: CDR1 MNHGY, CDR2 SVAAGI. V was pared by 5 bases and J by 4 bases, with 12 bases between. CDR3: CASSLGSPGNTIYF. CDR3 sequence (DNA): TGTGCCAGCAGTCTAGGGAGTCCGGGAAACACCATATATTTT.

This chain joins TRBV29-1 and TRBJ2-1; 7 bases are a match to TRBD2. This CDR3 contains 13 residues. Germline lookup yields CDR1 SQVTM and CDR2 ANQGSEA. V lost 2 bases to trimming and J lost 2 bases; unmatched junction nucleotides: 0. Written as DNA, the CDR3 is TGCAGCGTTGAACTAGCGGCCTACAATGAGCAGTTCTTC. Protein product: CSVELAAYNEQFF.

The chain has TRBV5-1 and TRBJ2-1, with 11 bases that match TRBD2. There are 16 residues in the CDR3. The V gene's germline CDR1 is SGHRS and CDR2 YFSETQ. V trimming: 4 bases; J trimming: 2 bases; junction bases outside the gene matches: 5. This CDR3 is CASSDRLAGTYNEQFF. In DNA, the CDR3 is TGCGCCAGCAGCGACAGACTAGCGGGAACCTACAATGAGCAGTTCTTC.

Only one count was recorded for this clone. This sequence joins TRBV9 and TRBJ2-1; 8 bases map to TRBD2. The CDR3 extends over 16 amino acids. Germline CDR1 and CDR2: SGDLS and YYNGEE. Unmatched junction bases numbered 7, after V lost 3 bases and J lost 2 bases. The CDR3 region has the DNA TGTGCCAGCAGCGATCAACCGGGAGGGCCCTACAATGAGCAGTTCTTC. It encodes CASSDQPGGPYNEQFF.

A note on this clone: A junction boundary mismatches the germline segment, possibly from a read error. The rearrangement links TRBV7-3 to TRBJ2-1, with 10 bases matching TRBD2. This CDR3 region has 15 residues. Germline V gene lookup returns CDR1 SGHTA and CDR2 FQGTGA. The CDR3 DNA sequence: TGTGCCAGCAGCGTAACTAGCGGGGCCTACAATGAGCAGTTCTTC. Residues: CASSVTSGAYNEQFF.

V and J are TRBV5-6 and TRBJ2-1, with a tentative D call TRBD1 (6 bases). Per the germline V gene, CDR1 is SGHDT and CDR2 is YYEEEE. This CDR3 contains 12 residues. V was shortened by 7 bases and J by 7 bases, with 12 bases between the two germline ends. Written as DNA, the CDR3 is TGTGCCAGCGGATTACAGGGAAATGAGCAGTTCTTC. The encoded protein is CASGLQGNEQFF. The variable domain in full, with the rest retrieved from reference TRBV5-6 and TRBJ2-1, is DAGVTQSPTHLIKTRGQQVTLRCSPKSGHDTVSWYQQALGQGPQFIFQYYEEEERQRGNFPDRFSGHQFPNYSSELNVNALLLGDSALYLCASGLQGNEQFFGPGTRLTVL.

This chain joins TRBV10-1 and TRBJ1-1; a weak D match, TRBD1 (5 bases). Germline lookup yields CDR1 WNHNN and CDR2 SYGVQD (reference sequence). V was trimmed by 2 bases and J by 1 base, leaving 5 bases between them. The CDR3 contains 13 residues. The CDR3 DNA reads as TGCGCCAGCAGTGAGACAGGGAACACTGAAGCTTTCTTT. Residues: CASSETGNTEAFF.

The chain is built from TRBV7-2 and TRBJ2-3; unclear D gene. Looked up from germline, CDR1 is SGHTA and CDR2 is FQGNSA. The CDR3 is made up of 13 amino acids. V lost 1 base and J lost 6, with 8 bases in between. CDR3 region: CASSLDPRDTQYF. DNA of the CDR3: TGTGCCAGCAGCTTAGATCCCCGGGATACGCAGTATTTT.

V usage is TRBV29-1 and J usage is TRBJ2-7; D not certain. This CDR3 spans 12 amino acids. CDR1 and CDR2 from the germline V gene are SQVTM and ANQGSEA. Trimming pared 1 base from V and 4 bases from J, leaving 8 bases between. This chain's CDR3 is CSVEVSRYEQYF. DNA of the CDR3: TGCAGCGTTGAAGTCTCTAGATACGAGCAGTACTTC.

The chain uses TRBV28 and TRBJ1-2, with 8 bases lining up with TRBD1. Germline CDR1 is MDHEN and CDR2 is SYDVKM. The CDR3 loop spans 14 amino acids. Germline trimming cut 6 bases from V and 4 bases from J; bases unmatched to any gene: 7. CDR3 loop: CASRSGGASYGYTF. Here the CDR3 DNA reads TGTGCCAGCAGATCAGGGGGCGCGAGCTATGGCTACACCTTC.

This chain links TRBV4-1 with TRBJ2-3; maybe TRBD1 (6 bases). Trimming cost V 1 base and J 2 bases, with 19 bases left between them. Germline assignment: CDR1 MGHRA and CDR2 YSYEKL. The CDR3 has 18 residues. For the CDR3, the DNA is TGCGCCAGCAGCCAAGTAGCGAAGAAGGGACAAACCACAGATACGCAGTATTTT. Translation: CASSQVAKKGQTTDTQYF.

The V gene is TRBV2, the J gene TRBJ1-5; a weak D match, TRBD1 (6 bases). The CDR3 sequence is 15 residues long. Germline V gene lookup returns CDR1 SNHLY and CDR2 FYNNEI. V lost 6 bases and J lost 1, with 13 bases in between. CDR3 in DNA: TGTGCCAGCAGGGAACAGGGAATAAGCAATCAGCCCCAGCATTTT. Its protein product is CASREQGISNQPQHF.

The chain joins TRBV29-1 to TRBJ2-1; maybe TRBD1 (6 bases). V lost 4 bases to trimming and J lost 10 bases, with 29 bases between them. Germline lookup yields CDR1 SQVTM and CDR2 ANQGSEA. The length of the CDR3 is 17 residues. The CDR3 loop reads CSVVIYAGVVMAPEQFF. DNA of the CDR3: TGCAGCGTTGTTATTTATGCAGGGGTGGTGATGGCGCCCGAGCAGTTCTTC.

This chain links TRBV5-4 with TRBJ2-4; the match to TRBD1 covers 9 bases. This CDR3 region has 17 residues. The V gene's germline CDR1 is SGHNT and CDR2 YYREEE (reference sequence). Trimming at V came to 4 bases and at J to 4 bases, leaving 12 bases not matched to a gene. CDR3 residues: CASSHVNDRGSKNIQYF. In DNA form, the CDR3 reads TGTGCCAGCAGCCACGTAAACGACAGGGGGTCAAAAAACATTCAGTACTTC.

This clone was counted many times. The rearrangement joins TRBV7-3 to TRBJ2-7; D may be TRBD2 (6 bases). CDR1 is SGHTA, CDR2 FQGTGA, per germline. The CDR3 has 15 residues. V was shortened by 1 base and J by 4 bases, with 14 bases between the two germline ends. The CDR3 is CASSLSNSGRYEQYF. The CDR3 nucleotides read TGTGCCAGCAGCTTAAGTAATTCGGGGAGGTACGAGCAGTACTTC. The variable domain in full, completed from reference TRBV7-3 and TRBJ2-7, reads GAGVSQTPSNKVTEKGKYVELRCDPISGHTALYWYRQSLGQGPEFLIYFQGTGAADDSGLPNDRFFAVRPEGSVSTLKIQRTERGDSAVYLCASSLSNSGRYEQYFGPGTRLTVT.

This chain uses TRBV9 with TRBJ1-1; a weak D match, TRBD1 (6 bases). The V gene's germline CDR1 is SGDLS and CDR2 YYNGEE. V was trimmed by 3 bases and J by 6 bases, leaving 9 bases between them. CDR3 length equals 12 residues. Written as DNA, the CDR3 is TGTGCCAGCAGCGAGGGGGGGCCTGAAGCTTTCTTT. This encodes CASSEGGPEAFF.

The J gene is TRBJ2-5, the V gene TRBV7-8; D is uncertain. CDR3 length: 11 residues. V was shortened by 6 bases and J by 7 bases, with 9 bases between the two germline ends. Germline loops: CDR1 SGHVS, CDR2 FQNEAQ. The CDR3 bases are TGTGCCAGCAGATCGCGAGGGACCCAGTACTTC. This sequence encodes CASRSRGTQYF.

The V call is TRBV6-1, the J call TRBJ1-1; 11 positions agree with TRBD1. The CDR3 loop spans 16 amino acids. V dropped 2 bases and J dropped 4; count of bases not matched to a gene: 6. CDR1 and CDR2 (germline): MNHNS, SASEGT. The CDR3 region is CASSERDRGLGTEAFF. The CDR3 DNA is TGTGCCAGCAGTGAACGGGACAGGGGGTTGGGCACTGAAGCTTTCTTT.

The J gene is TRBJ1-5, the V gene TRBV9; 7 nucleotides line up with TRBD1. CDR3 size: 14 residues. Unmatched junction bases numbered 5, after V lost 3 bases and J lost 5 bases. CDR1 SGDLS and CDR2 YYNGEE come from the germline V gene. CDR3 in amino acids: CASSAEQGYQPQHF. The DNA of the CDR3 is TGTGCCAGCAGCGCCGAACAGGGGTATCAGCCCCAGCATTTT.

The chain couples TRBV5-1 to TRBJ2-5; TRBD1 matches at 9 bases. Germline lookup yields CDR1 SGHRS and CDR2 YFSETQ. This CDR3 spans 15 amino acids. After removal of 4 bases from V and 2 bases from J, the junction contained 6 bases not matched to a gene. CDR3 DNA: TGCGCCAGCAGCCCAAGGACAGGGGTTCAAGAGACCCAGTACTTC. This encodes CASSPRTGVQETQYF.